The next 5 T cell receptor beta chains were all read from a single sample in a study of blood T cells in healthy people across ages. With a J-beta primer mix and a sample-barcoded 5' primer, a second PCR ran roughly 6 to 11 cycles. MiXCR was run by TCRdb on the 5' RACE reads, yielding one entry per CDR3 protein. The table has about 1.4 million distinct CDR3 sequences, roughly 64% seen once. The source material was blood. The origin of the receptors is a man younger than 30 in good health.

The chain uses TRBV27 and TRBJ2-7; 8 positions agree with TRBD1. The last part of the DNA fits TRBJ2-5 better; the J call may be wrong. The germline V gene encodes CDR1 MNHEY and CDR2 SMNVEV (reference sequence). The CDR3 has 15 residues. CDR3 DNA sequence: TGTGCCAGCAGTTTCGTAGGACAGGGAAGGGAGACCCAGTACTTC. Amino acid sequence: CASSFVGQGRETQYF.

In this sample, this clonotype turned up a few times. The rearrangement links TRBV4-3 to TRBJ2-1, with 10 bases aligning to TRBD2. This CDR3 spans 14 amino acids. Germline V gene lookup returns CDR1 LGHNA and CDR2 YSLEER. V was clipped by 5 bases and J by 8 bases; unmatched bases: 6. The CDR3 DNA reads TGCGCCAGCAGCACAACTAGCGGGAACTATGAGCAGTTCTTC. Protein: CASSTTSGNYEQFF.

The genes are TRBV14 and TRBJ2-7; 11 bases map to TRBD2. The CDR3 sequence is 15 residues long. The V gene's germline CDR1 is SGHDN and CDR2 FVKESK. Trimming cost V 6 bases and J 5 bases; bases outside gene matches: 9. The DNA of the CDR3 is TGTGCCAGCAGTCTTATAGCGGGAGGGTTCAACGAGCAGTACTTC. Amino acids: CASSLIAGGFNEQYF.

J is TRBJ2-3 and V is TRBV7-2, with D maybe TRBD1 (6 bases). Trimming removed 1 base at V and 0 bases at J, with 23 bases between. Germline lookup yields CDR1 SGHTA and CDR2 FQGNSA. The CDR3 is 20 amino acids. CDR3 coding DNA: TGTGCCAGCAGCTTAGTGGTAGGGGGACGATATTTCTCTAGCACAGATACGCAGTATTTT. Amino acid sequence: CASSLVVGGRYFSSTDTQYF.

This clonotype was seen more than once but under ten times. The rearrangement uses TRBV6-6 and TRBJ2-1; D possibly corresponds to TRBD2 (7 bases). This CDR3 is 16 amino acids long. The V and J ends lost 6 bases and 3 bases respectively, with 18 bases between them. The germline CDR1 and CDR2 sequences are MNHNY and SVGAGI (reference sequence). This CDR3 is CASRPGVGGGYNEQFF. For the CDR3, the DNA is TGTGCCAGCAGGCCAGGGGTTGGCGGGGGCTACAATGAGCAGTTCTTC.